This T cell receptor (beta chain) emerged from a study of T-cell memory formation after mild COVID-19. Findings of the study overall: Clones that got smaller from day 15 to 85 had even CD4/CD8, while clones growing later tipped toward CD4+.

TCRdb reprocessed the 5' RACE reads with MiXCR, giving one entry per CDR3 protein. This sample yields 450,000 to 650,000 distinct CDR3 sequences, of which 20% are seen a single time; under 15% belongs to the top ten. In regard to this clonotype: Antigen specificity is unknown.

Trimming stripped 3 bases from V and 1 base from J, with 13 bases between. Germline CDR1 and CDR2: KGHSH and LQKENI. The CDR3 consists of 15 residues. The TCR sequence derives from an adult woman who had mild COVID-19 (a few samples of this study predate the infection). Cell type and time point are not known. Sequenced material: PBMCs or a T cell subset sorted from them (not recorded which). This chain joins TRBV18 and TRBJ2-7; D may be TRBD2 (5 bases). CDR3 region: CASSPESRRSYEQYF. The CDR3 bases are TGTGCCAGCTCACCTGAGTCCCGGAGGTCCTACGAGCAGTACTTC.